This TCR beta chain was identified during a study of T cell responses to AZD1222 COVID-19 vaccine. The protocol was immunoSEQ multiplex PCR, while the TCRdb copy is restricted to in-frame clones and leaves out a portion. The sample holds 150,000 to 200,000 clones, roughly 87% seen once. Sequencing was performed on peripheral blood, taken on day 0 of AZD1222 vaccination. This TCR was recovered from an adult in good health.

The CDR3 spells CASSLRGGLSSDTIYF. The CDR3 DNA sequence: TGTGCCAGCAGCCTGCGGGGGGGCCTTAGTTCGGACACCATATATTTT. This rearrangement joins TRBV27 to TRBJ1-3; D is possibly TRBD1 (6 bases). The CDR3 covers 16 residues. CDR1 is MNHEY, CDR2 SMNVEV, per germline (reference sequence). Trimming removed 6 bases at V and 8 bases at J, with 23 bases between.